The clone carrying this T cell receptor beta chain was counted many times. What it binds is unknown. This sample is part of a study of neurological immune-mediated disorders. Study-level findings and limits: The greatest TCR clonal expansion appeared in HTLV-1-associated myelopathy and the smallest, falling below healthy controls, in multiple sclerosis.

Sample time point: longitudinal time-point 3. Sequencing of 15-18 subjects in each run yielded over 180 million TCR-beta sequences. TCRdb re-called the 5' RACE reads with MiXCR, one entry per CDR3 protein. This table holds tens of thousands of distinct CDR3 sequences, more than 9.5% found once. Germline V gene data show CDR1 as MNHEY and CDR2 as SMNVEV (reference sequence). The V and J ends lost 6 bases and 2 bases respectively, with 13 bases between them. This CDR3 has 14 residues. Sequencing was carried out using PBMCs. The receptor was derived from a male donor with HTLV-1-associated myelopathy (HAM/TSP). This rearrangement joins TRBV27 to TRBJ1-2; no firm D call. In DNA form, the CDR3 reads TGTGCCAGCAGCCCCGGTACACTGAACTATGGCTACACCTTC. Translating it yields CASSPGTLNYGYTF.